Below, one T cell receptor beta chain is given with its context. Its antigen remains unknown. The record originates from a study of long-term antiretroviral therapy in people with HIV. Findings and limits, study-wide: Increased diversity was seen after ART, yet it remained lower than in transplant donor controls. In HIV, the repertoires covered a tighter span of CDR3 lengths than in controls.

Runs used v3.0 of the immunoSEQ assay and were done at survey level. The protocol was immunoSEQ multiplex PCR, while the TCRdb copy is restricted to in-frame clones and leaves out a portion. The repertoire holds 16,000 or so clones, with about 80% as singletons. Germline lookup yields CDR1 MNHEY and CDR2 SMNVEV (reference sequence). The V gene lost 0 bases and the J gene lost 1 base, with 9 bases spanning the gap. The CDR3 extends over 15 amino acids. The sequencing used unsorted PBMCs, collected 2.1 years after starting antiretroviral therapy. The TCR was taken from a middle-aged man with HIV. The chain has TRBV27 and TRBJ1-1; the D is unclear. For the CDR3, the DNA is TGTGCCAGCAGTTTATCGACCCCAGGGAACACTGAAGCTTTCTTT. Residues: CASSLSTPGNTEAFF.